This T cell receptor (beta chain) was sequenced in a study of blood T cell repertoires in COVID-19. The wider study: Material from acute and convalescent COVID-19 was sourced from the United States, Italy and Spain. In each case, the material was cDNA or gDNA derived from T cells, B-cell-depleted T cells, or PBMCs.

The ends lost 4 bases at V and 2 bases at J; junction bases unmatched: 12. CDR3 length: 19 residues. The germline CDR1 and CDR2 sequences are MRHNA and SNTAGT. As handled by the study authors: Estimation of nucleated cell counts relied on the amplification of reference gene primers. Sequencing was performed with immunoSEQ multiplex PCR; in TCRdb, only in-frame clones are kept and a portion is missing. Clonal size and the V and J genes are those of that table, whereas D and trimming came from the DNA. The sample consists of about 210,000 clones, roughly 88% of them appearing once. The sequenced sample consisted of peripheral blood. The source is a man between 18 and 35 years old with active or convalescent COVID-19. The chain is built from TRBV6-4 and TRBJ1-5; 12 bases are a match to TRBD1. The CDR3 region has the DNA TGTGCCAGCAGTGCCTGGGGACAGGGGGCGGGAAGCGGCAATCAGCCCCAGCATTTT. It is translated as CASSAWGQGAGSGNQPQHF.